This TCR beta chain was captured by sequencing in a study of blood T cell repertoires in COVID-19. Study details: Samples of COVID-19 (acute and convalescent) were obtained from the United States, Italy and Spain.

Authors' processing steps: Scientists estimated how many nucleated cells there were by amplifying reference gene primers. Here immunoSEQ multiplex PCR was the method, and the copy in TCRdb shows in-frame clones only, minus some. D and trimming were read from the DNA, whereas the V and J calls and clone size are those reported in that table. The repertoire consists of some 240,000 clones, with approximately 80% occurring once and the leading ten covering roughly 10%. The TCR sequence derives from a man between 45 and 60 years old with active or convalescent COVID-19. Sequenced material: peripheral blood.

CDR3 sequence: CASGSRNTEAFF. DNA for the CDR3: TGTGCTAGTGGTTCCAGGAACACTGAAGCTTTCTTT. The V gene is TRBV12-5, the J gene TRBJ1-1, with D uncertain. Looked up from germline, CDR1 is LGHNT and CDR2 is FRNRAP. The CDR3 runs to 12 residues. V lost 4 bases and J lost 1, with 4 bases in between. The variable domain in full, completed from reference TRBV12-5 and TRBJ1-1, reads DARVTQTPRHKVTEMGQEVTMRCQPILGHNTVFWYRQTMMQGLELLAYFRNRAPLDDSGMPKDRFSAEMPDATLATLKIQPSEPRDSAVYFCASGSRNTEAFFGQGTRLTVV.